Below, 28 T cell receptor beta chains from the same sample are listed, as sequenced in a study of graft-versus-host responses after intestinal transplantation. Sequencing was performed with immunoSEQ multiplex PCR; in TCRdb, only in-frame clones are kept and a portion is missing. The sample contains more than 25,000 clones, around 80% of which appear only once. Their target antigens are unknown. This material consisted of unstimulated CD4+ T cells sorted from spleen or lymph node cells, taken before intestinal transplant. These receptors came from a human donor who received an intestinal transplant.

The CDR3 sequence: CASSQDDNRGAFF. The CDR3 coding sequence is TGTGCCAGCAGCCAAGATGATAACAGGGGAGCTTTCTTT. The chain uses TRBV4-2 and TRBJ1-1, with 7 bases identical to TRBD1. J lost 10 bases, V lost 0 bases, and 5 bases had no gene match. The CDR3 contains 13 residues. Germline CDR1 is LGHNA and CDR2 is YNFKEQ.

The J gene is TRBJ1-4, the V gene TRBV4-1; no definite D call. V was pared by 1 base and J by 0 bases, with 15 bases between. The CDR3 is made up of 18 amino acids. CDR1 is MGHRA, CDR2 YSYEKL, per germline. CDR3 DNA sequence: TGCGCCAGCAGCCAAGTTGGCTTTCGTCTCGCAACTAATGAAAAACTGTTTTTT. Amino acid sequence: CASSQVGFRLATNEKLFF.

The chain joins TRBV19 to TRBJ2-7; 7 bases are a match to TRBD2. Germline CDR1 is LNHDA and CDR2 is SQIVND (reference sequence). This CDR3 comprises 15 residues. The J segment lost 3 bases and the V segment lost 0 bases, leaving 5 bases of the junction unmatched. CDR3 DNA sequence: TGTGCCAGTAGTATAGATCTCGGGAGGCACTACGAGCAGTACTTC. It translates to CASSIDLGRHYEQYF.

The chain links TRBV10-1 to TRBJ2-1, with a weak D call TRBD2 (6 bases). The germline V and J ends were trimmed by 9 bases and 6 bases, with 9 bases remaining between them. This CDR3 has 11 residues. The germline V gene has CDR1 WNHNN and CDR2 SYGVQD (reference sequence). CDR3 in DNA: TGCGCCAGGGAAGCGGGCAATGAGCAGTTCTTC. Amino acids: CAREAGNEQFF.

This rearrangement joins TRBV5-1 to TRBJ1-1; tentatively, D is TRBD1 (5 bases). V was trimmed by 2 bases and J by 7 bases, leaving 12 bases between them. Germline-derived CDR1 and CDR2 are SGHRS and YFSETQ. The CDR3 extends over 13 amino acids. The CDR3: CASSLGGQGEAFF. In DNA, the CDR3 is TGCGCCAGCAGCTTAGGAGGCCAGGGTGAAGCTTTCTTT.

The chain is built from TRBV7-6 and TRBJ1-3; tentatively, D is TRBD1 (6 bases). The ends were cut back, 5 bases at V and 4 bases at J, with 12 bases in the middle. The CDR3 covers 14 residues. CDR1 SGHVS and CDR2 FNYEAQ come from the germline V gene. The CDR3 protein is CASSPRGQGNTIYF. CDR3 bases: TGTGCCAGCAGCCCCCGGGGGCAGGGAAACACCATATATTTT. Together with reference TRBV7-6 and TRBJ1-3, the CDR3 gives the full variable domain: GAGVSQSPRYKVTKRGQDVALRCDPISGHVSLYWYRQALGQGPEFLTYFNYEAQQDKSGLPNDRFSAERPEGSISTLTIQRTEQRDSAMYRCASSPRGQGNTIYFGEGSWLTVV.

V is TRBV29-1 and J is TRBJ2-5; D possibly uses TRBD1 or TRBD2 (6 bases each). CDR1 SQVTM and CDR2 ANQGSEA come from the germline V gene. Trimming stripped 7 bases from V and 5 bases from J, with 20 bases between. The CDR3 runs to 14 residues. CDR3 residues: CSAPLGAGRETQYF. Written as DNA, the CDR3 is TGCAGCGCCCCGTTGGGGGCAGGGAGGGAGACCCAGTACTTC.

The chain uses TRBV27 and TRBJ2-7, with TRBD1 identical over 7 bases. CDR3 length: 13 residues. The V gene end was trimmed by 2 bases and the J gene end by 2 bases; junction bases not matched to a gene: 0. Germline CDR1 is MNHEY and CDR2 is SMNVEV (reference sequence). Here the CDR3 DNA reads TGTGCCAGCAGTTTACAGGGGGCCTACGAGCAGTACTTC. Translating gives CASSLQGAYEQYF.

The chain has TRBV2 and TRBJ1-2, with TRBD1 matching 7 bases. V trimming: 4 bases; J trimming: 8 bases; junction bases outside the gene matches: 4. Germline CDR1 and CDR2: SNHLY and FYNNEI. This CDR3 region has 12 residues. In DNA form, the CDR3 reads TGTGCCAGCAGTGCAACAGGGGTCGGCTACACCTTC. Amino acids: CASSATGVGYTF.

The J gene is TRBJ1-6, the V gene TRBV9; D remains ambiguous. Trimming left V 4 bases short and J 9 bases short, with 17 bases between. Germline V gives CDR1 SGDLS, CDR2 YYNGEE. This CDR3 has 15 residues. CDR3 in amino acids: CASSPGKGTGSPLHF. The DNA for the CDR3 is TGTGCCAGCAGCCCCGGGAAGGGTACTGGTTCACCCCTCCACTTT.

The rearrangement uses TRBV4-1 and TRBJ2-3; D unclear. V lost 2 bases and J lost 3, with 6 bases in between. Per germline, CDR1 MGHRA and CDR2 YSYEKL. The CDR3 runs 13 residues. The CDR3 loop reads CASSQIWTDTQYF. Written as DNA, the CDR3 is TGCGCCAGCAGCCAAATTTGGACAGATACGCAGTATTTT.

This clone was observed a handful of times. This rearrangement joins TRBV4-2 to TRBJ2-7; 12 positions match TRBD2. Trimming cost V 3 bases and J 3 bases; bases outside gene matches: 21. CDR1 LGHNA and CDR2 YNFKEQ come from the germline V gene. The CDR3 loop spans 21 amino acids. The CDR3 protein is CASSQSLGRDLTSGSRYEQYF. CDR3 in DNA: TGTGCCAGCAGCCAGTCCCTTGGCAGGGACCTGACTAGCGGGAGCCGCTACGAGCAGTACTTC.

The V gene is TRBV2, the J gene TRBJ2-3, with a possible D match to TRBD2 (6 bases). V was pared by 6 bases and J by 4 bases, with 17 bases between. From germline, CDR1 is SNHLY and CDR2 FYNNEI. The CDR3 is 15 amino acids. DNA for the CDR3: TGTGCCAGCAGAACGGGACTCCCAGTCTCAGATACGCAGTATTTT. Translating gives CASRTGLPVSDTQYF. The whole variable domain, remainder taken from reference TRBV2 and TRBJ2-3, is EPEVTQTPSHQVTQMGQEVILRCVPISNHLYFYWYRQILGQKVEFLVSFYNNEISEKSEIFDDQFSVERPDGSNFTLKIRSTKLEDSAMYFCASRTGLPVSDTQYFGPGTRLTVL.

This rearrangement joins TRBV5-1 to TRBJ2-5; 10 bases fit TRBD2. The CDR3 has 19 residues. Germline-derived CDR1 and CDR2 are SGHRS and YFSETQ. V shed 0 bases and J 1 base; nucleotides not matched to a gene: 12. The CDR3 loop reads CASSLVLAGYSHLQETQYF. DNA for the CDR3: TGCGCCAGCAGCTTGGTACTAGCGGGATATTCCCACCTCCAAGAGACCCAGTACTTC.

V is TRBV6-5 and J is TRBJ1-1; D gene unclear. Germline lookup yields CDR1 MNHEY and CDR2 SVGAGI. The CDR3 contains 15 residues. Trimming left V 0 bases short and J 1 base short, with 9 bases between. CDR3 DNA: TGTGCCAGCAGTTACTCGGGAAGGGCGAACACTGAAGCTTTCTTT. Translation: CASSYSGRANTEAFF.

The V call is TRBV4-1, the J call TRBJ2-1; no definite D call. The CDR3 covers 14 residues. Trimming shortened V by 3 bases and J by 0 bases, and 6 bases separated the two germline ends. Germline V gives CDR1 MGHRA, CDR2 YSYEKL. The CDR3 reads CASSHWGSYNEQFF. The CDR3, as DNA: TGCGCCAGCAGCCACTGGGGCTCCTACAATGAGCAGTTCTTC.

DNA of the CDR3: TGTGCCAGCAGCTCCCCTCTAGCGGGAGGCGCAGATACGCAGTATTTT. Protein: CASSSPLAGGADTQYF. The chain carries TRBV5-4 and TRBJ2-3, with 11 bases fitting TRBD2. The V gene's germline CDR1 is SGHNT and CDR2 YYREEE (reference sequence). The CDR3 spans 16 residues. The ends lost 3 bases at V and 4 bases at J; junction bases unmatched: 7.

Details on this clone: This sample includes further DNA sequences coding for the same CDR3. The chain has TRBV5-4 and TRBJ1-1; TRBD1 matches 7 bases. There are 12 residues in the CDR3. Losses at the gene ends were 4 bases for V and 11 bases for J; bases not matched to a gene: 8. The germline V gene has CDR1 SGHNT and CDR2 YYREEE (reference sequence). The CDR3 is CASSVRDREAFF. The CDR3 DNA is TGTGCCAGCAGCGTCAGAGACAGGGAGGCTTTCTTT.

CDR3 DNA sequence: TGTGCCAGCAGCCACTCCGGGACAGGGTATAATTCACCCCTCCACTTT. The encoded protein is CASSHSGTGYNSPLHF. The chain uses TRBV5-4 and TRBJ1-6; 9 positions match TRBD1. After removal of 4 bases from V and 4 bases from J, the junction contained 6 bases not matched to a gene. CDR3 length equals 16 residues. The V gene's germline CDR1 is SGHNT and CDR2 YYREEE (reference sequence).

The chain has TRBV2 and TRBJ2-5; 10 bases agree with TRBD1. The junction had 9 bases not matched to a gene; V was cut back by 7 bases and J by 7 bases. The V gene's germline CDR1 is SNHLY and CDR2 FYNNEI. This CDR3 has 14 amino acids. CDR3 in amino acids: CASTLDRGLGTQYF. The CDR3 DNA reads TGTGCCAGCACCCTTGACAGGGGGCTGGGGACCCAGTACTTC.

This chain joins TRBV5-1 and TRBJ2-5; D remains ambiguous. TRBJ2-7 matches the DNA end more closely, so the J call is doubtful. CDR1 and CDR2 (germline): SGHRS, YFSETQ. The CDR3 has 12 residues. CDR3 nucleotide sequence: TGCGCCAGCAGCTTGGGTATGGGCGAGCAGTACTTC. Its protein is CASSLGMGEQYF.

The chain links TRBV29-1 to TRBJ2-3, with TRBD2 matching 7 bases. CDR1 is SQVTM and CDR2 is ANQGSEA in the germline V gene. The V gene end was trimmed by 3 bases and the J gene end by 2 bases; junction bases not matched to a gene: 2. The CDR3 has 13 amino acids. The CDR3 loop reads CSVERGNTDTQYF. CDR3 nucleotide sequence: TGCAGCGTTGAGCGGGGGAACACAGATACGCAGTATTTT.

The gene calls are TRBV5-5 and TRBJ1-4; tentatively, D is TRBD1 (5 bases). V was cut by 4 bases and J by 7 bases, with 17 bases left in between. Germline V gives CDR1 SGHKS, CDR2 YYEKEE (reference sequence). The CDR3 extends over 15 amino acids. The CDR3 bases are TGTGCCAGCAGCGACCCGACAGTTGTACCTGAAAAACTGTTTTTT. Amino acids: CASSDPTVVPEKLFF.

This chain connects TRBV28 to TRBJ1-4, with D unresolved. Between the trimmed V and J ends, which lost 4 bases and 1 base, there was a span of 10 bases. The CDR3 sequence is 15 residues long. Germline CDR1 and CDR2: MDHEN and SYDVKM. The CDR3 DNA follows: TGTGCCAGCAGTTGGGCGGACGGAACTAATGAAAAACTGTTTTTT. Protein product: CASSWADGTNEKLFF.

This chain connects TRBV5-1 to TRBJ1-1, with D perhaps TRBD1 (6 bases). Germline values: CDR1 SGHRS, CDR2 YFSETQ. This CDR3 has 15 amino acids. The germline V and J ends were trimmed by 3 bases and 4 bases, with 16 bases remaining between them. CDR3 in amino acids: CASSSNPQGITEAFF. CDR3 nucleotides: TGCGCCAGCAGCTCCAACCCACAGGGAATCACTGAAGCTTTCTTT.

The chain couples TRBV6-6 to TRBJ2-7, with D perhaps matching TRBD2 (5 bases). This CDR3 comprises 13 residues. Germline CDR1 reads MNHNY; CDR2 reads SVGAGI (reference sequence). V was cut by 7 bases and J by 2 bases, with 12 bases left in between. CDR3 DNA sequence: TGTGCCAGCACGGGGAAGAAAACCTACGAGCAGTACTTC. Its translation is CASTGKKTYEQYF.

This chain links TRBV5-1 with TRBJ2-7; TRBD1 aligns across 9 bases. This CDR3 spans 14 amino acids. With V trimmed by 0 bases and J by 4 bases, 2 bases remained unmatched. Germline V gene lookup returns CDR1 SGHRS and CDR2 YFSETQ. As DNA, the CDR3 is TGCGCCAGCAGCTTGGACAGGGGGCATTACGAGCAGTACTTC. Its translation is CASSLDRGHYEQYF. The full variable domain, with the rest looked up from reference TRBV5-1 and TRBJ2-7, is KAGVTQTPRYLIKTRGQQVTLSCSPISGHRSVSWYQQTPGQGLQFLFEYFSETQRNKGNFPGRFSGRQFSNSRSEMNVSTLELGDSALYLCASSLDRGHYEQYFGPGTRLTVT.

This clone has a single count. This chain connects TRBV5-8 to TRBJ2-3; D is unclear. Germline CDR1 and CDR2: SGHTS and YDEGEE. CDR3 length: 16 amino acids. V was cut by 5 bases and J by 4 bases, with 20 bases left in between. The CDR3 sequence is CASRLWPTTPPDTQYF. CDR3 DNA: TGTGCCAGCAGGTTGTGGCCCACTACCCCCCCAGATACGCAGTATTTT.